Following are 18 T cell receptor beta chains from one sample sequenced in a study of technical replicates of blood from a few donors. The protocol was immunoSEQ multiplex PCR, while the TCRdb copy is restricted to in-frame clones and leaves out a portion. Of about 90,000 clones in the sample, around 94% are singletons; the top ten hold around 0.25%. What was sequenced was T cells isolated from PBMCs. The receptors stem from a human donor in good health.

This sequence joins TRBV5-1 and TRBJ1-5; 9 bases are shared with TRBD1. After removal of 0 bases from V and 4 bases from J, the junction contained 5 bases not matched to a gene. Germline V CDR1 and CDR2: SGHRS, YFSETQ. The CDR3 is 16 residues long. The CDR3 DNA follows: TGCGCCAGCAGCTTGGCGGGGACAGGGACGAATCAGCCCCAGCATTTT. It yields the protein CASSLAGTGTNQPQHF.

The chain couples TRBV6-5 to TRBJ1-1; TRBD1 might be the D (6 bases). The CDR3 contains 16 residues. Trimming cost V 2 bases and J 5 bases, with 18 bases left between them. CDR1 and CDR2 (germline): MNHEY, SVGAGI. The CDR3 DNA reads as TGTGCCAGCAGTTACCGTATACAGGGAAATAAGACTGAAGCTTTCTTT. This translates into CASSYRIQGNKTEAFF.

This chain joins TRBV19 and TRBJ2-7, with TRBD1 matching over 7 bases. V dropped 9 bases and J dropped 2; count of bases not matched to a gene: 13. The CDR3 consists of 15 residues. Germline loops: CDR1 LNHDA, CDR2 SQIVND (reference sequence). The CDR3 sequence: CASRPTGTAAYEQYF. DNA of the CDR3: TGTGCCAGCCGCCCAACCGGGACAGCAGCCTACGAGCAGTACTTC.

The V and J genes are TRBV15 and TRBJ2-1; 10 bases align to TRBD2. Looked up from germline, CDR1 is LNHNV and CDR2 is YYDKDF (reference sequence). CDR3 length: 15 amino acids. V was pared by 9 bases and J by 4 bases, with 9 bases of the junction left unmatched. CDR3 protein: CATQASGRAYNEQFF. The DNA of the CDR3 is TGTGCCACTCAAGCCAGCGGGAGGGCTTACAATGAGCAGTTCTTC.

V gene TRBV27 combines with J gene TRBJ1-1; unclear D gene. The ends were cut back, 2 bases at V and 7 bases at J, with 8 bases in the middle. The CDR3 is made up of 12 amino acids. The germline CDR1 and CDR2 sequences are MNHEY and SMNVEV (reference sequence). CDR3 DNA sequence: TGTGCCAGCAGTTTAATTCGGGGTGAAGCTTTCTTT. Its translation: CASSLIRGEAFF.

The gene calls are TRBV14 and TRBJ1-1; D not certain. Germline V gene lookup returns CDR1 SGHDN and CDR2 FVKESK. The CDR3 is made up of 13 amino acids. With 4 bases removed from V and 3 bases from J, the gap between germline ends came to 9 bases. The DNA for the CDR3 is TGTGCCAGCAGCCCCAACTCGGACACTGAAGCTTTCTTT. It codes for CASSPNSDTEAFF.

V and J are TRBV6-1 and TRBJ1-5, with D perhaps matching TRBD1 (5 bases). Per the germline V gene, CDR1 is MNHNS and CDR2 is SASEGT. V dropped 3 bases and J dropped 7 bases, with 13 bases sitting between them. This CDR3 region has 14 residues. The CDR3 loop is CASSEAGHIQPQHF. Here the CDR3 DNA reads TGTGCCAGCAGTGAGGCAGGGCACATACAGCCCCAGCATTTT.

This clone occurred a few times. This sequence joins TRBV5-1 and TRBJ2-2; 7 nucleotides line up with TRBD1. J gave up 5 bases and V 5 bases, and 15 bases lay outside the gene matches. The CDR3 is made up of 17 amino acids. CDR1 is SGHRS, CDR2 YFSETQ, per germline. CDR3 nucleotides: TGCGCCAGCAGTCCCGATTTTTATACAGGGGAAACCGGGGAGCTGTTTTTT. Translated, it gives CASSPDFYTGETGELFF.

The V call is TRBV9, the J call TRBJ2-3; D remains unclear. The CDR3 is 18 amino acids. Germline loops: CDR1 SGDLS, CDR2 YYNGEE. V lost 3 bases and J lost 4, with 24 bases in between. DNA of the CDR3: TGTGCCAGCAGCGAGTCGCCCGTTCGACACCCACTGCCAGATACGCAGTATTTT. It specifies CASSESPVRHPLPDTQYF.

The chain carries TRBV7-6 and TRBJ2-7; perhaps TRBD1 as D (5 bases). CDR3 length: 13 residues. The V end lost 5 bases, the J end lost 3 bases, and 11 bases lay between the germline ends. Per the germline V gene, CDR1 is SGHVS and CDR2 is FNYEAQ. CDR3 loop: CASSPQEGYEQYF. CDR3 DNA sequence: TGTGCCAGCAGCCCACAGGAAGGCTACGAGCAGTACTTC.

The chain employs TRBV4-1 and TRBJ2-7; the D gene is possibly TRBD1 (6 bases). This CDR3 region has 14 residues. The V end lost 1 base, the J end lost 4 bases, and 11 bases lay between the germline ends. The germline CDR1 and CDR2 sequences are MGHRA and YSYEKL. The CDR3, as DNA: TGCGCCAGCAGCCAAGTGAGGACAGAGTACGAGCAGTACTTC. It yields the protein CASSQVRTEYEQYF.

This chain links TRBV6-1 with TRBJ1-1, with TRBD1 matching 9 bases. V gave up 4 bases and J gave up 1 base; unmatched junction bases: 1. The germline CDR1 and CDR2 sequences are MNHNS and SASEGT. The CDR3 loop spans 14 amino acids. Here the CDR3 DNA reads TGTGCCAGCAGTGCGGACAGGGGGAACACTGAAGCTTTCTTT. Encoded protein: CASSADRGNTEAFF.

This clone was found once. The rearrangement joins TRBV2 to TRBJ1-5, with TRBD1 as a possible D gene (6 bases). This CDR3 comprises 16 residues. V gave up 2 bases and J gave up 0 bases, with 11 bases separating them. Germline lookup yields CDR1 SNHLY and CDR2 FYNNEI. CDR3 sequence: CASSETQGLSNQPQHF. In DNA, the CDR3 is TGTGCCAGCAGTGAAACCCAGGGGCTTAGCAATCAGCCCCAGCATTTT.

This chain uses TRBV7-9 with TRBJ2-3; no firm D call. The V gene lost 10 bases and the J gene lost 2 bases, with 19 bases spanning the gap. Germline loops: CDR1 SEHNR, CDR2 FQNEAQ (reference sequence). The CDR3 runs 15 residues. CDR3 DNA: TGTGCCACCCCGGAGAAGCGCTTGAACACAGATACGCAGTATTTT. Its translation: CATPEKRLNTDTQYF.

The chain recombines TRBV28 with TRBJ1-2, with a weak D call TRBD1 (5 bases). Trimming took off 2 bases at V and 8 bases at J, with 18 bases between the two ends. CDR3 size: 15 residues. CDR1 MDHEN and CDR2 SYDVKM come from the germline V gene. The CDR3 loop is CASSLLRQDPGGYTF. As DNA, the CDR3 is TGTGCCAGCAGTTTACTTCGTCAGGACCCAGGGGGCTACACCTTC.

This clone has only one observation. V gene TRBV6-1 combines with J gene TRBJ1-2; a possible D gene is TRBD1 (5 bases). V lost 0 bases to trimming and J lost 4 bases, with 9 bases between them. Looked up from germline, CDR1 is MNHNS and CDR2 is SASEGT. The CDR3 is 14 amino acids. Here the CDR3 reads CASSEARVGYGYTF. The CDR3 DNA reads TGTGCCAGCAGTGAAGCCAGGGTTGGCTATGGCTACACCTTC.

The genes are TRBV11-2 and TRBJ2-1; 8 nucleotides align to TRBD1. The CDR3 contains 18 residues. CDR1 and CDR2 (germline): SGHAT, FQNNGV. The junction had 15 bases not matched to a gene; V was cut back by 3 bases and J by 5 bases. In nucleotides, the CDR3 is TGTGCCAGCAGCTTTAGGAAGGGCACAGGGGGAAGGCACAATGAGCAGTTCTTC. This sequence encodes CASSFRKGTGGRHNEQFF. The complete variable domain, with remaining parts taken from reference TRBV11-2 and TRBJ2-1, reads EAGVAQSPRYKIIEKRQSVAFWCNPISGHATLYWYQQILGQGPKLLIQFQNNGVVDDSQLPKDRFSAERLKGVDSTLKIQPAKLEDSAVYLCASSFRKGTGGRHNEQFFGPGTRLTVL.

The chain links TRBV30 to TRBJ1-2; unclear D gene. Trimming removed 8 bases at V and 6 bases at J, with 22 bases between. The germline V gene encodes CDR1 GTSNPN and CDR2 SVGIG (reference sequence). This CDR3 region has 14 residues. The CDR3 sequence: CAGSPGGYRNGYTF. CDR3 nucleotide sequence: TGTGCCGGCAGCCCGGGAGGTTATCGAAATGGCTACACCTTC.